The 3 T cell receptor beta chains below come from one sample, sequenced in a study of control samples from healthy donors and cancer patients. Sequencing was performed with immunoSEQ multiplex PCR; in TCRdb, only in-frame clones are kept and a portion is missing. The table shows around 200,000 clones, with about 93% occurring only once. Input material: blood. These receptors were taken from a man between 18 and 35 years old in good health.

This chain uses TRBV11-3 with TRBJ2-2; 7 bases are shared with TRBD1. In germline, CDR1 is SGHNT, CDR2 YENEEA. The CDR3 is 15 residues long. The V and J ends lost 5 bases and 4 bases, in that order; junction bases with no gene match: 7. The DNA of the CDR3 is TGTGCCAGCAGCGACCGGGACAGCCTCACCGGGGAGCTGTTTTTT. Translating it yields CASSDRDSLTGELFF.

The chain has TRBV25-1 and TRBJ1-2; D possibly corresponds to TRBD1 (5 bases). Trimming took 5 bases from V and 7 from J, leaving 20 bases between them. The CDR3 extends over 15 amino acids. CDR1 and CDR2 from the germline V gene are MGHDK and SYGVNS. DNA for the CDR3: TGTGCCAGCAGTTGGGGCCGAATTACTGACGGTGGCTACACCTTC. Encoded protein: CASSWGRITDGGYTF.

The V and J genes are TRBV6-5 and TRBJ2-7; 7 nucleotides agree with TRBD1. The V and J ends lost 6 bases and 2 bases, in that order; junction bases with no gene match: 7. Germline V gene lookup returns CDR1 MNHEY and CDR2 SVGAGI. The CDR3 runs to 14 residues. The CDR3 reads CASSQRQGTYEQYF. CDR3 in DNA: TGTGCCAGCAGCCAAAGACAGGGAACCTACGAGCAGTACTTC.